Shown below are 32 T cell receptor beta chains from a single sample sequenced in a study of shared clonotypes between healthy human individuals (dated by TCRdb to 2020 to 2022). Library method: the immunoSEQ multiplex PCR assay. Here the immuneACCESS table is served through TCRdb, limited to in-frame sequences with V and J called. Missing clones are a known gap in these copies; in checked studies unresolved V genes cover under half, and the rest lacks a known reason. Recorded for this sample are around 990,000 clones; roughly 80% of them occurred a single time. The ten largest clones capture over 0.8% of the sample. Input material: memory CD4+ T cells from PBMCs. The sample's cell subset or site, from its label and the paper: CD45RA-negative fraction. The receptors derive from a man between 18 and 29 years old in good health. Some clones in this sample may be carry-over from other donors' samples.

The J gene is TRBJ2-2, the V gene TRBV19; D ambiguous. The V end was cut by 3 bases, the J end by 4 bases, with 12 bases between. The CDR3 consists of 15 residues. Germline-derived CDR1 and CDR2 are LNHDA and SQIVND (reference sequence). CDR3 DNA sequence: TGTGCCAGTAGTATCCGCCAGGAGCCCACCGGGGAGCTGTTTTTT. It codes for CASSIRQEPTGELFF.

This sequence joins TRBV19 and TRBJ2-4, with 8 bases lining up with TRBD1. Germline-derived CDR1 and CDR2 are LNHDA and SQIVND (reference sequence). This CDR3 is built from 14 residues. V was clipped by 6 bases and J by 6 bases; unmatched bases: 7. The CDR3 is CASRTGQGTNIQYF. The CDR3 region has the DNA TGTGCCAGTAGGACCGGACAGGGCACAAACATTCAGTACTTC.

For the CDR3, the DNA is TGTGCCAGCAGCGGTTGGGTGGCAACTAATGAAAAACTGTTTTTT. Translated: CASSGWVATNEKLFF. The V call is TRBV11-1, the J call TRBJ1-4; D gene uncertain. The V gene's germline CDR1 is SGHAT and CDR2 FQDESV (reference sequence). The CDR3 runs to 15 residues. V was clipped by 5 bases and J by 0 bases, with 10 bases between them.

This clone appeared a single time. This rearrangement joins TRBV7-8 to TRBJ2-7; 9 positions agree with TRBD2. This CDR3 is 15 amino acids long. The trim removed 7 bases at V and 3 bases at J, leaving 10 bases unmatched. CDR1 is SGHVS and CDR2 is FQNEAQ in the germline V gene. CDR3 in DNA: TGTGCCAGCACCGGTTTAGCGGGAGTAAACTACGAGCAGTACTTC. Residues: CASTGLAGVNYEQYF.

This rearrangement joins TRBV4-3 to TRBJ2-3; 10 bases match TRBD2. The germline gives CDR1 LGHNA, CDR2 YSLEER. The CDR3 contains 18 residues. After removal of 0 bases from V and 2 bases from J, the junction contained 8 bases not matched to a gene. CDR3 DNA sequence: TGCGCCAGCAGCCAAGATTATAAGGGACTAGCGTTCACAGATACGCAGTATTTT. Amino acid sequence: CASSQDYKGLAFTDTQYF.

This chain joins TRBV21-1 and TRBJ2-7; TRBD1, the table's D call, lacks a check against the DNA. TRBV21-1 represents a pseudogene. The CDR3 loop spans 17 amino acids. The CDR3 nucleotides read TGTGCCAGCAGCAAAGAGGGGGCAGCGGGCGAAGGGTACGAGCAGTACTTC. Translation gives CASSKEGAAGEGYEQYF.

CDR3 coding DNA: TGCGCCAGCAGCCCCACCCTGGCGGCTAGCACAGATACGCAGTATTTT. Its protein is CASSPTLAASTDTQYF. The genes are TRBV4-3 and TRBJ2-3; D remains unclear. The V and J ends lost 4 bases and 0 bases respectively, with 14 bases between them. This CDR3 contains 16 residues. Germline V lookup: CDR1 LGHNA, CDR2 YSLEER.

The rearrangement uses TRBV6-1 and TRBJ1-2; weak D call: TRBD1 (6 bases). Per germline, CDR1 MNHNS and CDR2 SASEGT. Trimming removed 5 bases from V and 0 bases from J, with 13 bases in between. This CDR3 comprises 15 residues. The CDR3 coding sequence is TGTGCCAGCAGTCCCCACAGGGATCCTAACTATGGCTACACCTTC. Its translation: CASSPHRDPNYGYTF.

The rearrangement uses TRBV6-5 and TRBJ1-2; no firm D call. The length of the CDR3 is 11 residues. V lost 6 bases and J lost 8, with 10 bases in between. The germline V gene has CDR1 MNHEY and CDR2 SVGAGI. The chain's CDR3 is CASRDAWGYTF. Written as DNA, the CDR3 is TGTGCCAGCAGGGACGCCTGGGGCTACACCTTC.

This clone occurred a few times. This chain links TRBV27 with TRBJ2-3, with D possibly TRBD2 on 6 matching bases. Per the germline V gene, CDR1 is MNHEY and CDR2 is SMNVEV (reference sequence). The CDR3 totals 15 residues. Between the trimmed V and J ends, which lost 5 bases and 4 bases, there was a span of 16 bases. This CDR3 is CASSGGWAGSDTQYF. The CDR3 coding sequence is TGTGCCAGCAGTGGCGGGTGGGCGGGATCAGATACGCAGTATTTT.

Concerning this clone itself: Possible read error: a much larger clone is one base away. V and J are TRBV25-1 and TRBJ2-3; D not certain. The CDR3 consists of 11 residues. The V gene lost 6 bases and the J gene lost 2 bases, with 3 bases spanning the gap. CDR1 is MGHDK and CDR2 is SYGVNS in the germline V gene. CDR3 coding DNA: TGTGCCAGCAGCCTCACAGATACGCAGTATTTT. Its translation: CASSLTDTQYF.

The chain is built from TRBV5-6 and TRBJ2-7; 13 bases agree with TRBD2. The CDR3 loop spans 16 amino acids. Germline CDR1 reads SGHDT; CDR2 reads YYEEEE. The V segment lost 4 bases and the J segment 1 base; nucleotides outside the gene matches: 5. The DNA for the CDR3 is TGTGCCAGCAGCCGTTGGGGACTAGCGGGATCCTACGAGCAGTACTTC. Encoded protein: CASSRWGLAGSYEQYF.

This chain joins TRBV7-2 and TRBJ2-1, with TRBD1 matching 10 bases. Trimming at V came to 6 bases and at J to 13 bases, leaving 12 bases not matched to a gene. The germline V gene encodes CDR1 SGHTA and CDR2 FQGNSA. This CDR3 comprises 14 residues. CDR3 sequence: CASRVTGGTSSQFF. CDR3 DNA: TGTGCCAGCAGGGTGACAGGGGGCACTTCATCACAGTTCTTC.

The V and J genes are TRBV15 and TRBJ2-7; 7 nucleotides match TRBD1. V gave up 3 bases and J gave up 2 bases; unmatched junction bases: 7. The CDR3 consists of 15 residues. The V gene's germline CDR1 is LNHNV and CDR2 YYDKDF (reference sequence). Here the CDR3 DNA reads TGTGCCACCAGCAGCCGGGACAGAGATACCTACGAGCAGTACTTC. This encodes CATSSRDRDTYEQYF. The full variable domain, rest sourced from reference TRBV15 and TRBJ2-7, is DAMVIQNPRYQVTQFGKPVTLSCSQTLNHNVMYWYQQKSSQAPKLLFHYYDKDFNNEADTPDNFQSRRPNTSFCFLDIRSPGLGDTAMYLCATSSRDRDTYEQYFGPGTRLTVT.

CDR3 sequence reads: CASQTGGAGTGELFF. CDR3 nucleotides: TGTGCCAGCCAGACAGGGGGCGCGGGGACCGGGGAGCTGTTTTTT. This rearrangement joins TRBV28 to TRBJ2-2, with 10 bases aligning to TRBD1. This CDR3 spans 15 amino acids. The J segment lost 5 bases and the V segment lost 8 bases, leaving 8 bases of the junction unmatched. The germline gives CDR1 MDHEN, CDR2 SYDVKM.

The chain uses TRBV5-4 and TRBJ1-1; unclear D gene. The length of the CDR3 is 12 residues. Germline lookup yields CDR1 SGHNT and CDR2 YYREEE (reference sequence). V shed 5 bases and J shed 2 bases, with 7 bases lying between them. This chain's CDR3 is CASRDLNTEAFF. CDR3 DNA sequence: TGTGCCAGCAGGGATCTTAACACTGAAGCTTTCTTT.

This clone was seen only a few times. This rearrangement joins TRBV7-2 to TRBJ1-1; no clear D gene. This CDR3 is 14 amino acids long. Germline CDR1 and CDR2: SGHTA and FQGNSA. The V end lost 5 bases, the J end lost 8 bases, and 18 bases lay between the germline ends. The CDR3 nucleotides read TGTGCCAGCAGCCAGATGACGGGTACGCTAGAAGCTTTCTTT. Its translation: CASSQMTGTLEAFF. Looking up the rest from reference TRBV7-2 and TRBJ1-1 gives the full variable domain: GAGVSQSPSNKVTEKGKDVELRCDPISGHTALYWYRQSLGQGLEFLIYFQGNSAPDKSGLPSDRFSAERTGGSVSTLTIQRTQQEDSAVYLCASSQMTGTLEAFFGQGTRLTVV.

The V gene is TRBV5-1, the J gene TRBJ1-2, with a weak D call TRBD1 (6 bases). This CDR3 spans 15 amino acids. Germline values: CDR1 SGHRS, CDR2 YFSETQ. The V end was cut by 0 bases, the J end by 8 bases, with 17 bases between. The CDR3 coding sequence is TGCGCCAGCAGCTTGGTGTCTGGGGGCAAGGTCGGCTACACCTTC. It specifies CASSLVSGGKVGYTF.

This clone was recorded at least ten times. The chain joins TRBV4-1 to TRBJ2-6; 8 nucleotides agree with TRBD1. The CDR3 loop spans 17 amino acids. The V gene end was trimmed by 5 bases and the J gene end by 0 bases; junction bases not matched to a gene: 6. Germline-derived CDR1 and CDR2 are MGHRA and YSYEKL. CDR3 DNA: TGCGCCAGCAGCGACAGGGGCGCAGTCTCTGGGGCCAACGTCCTGACTTTC. Protein: CASSDRGAVSGANVLTF.

This clone has only one observation. The V and J genes are TRBV27 and TRBJ2-7, with TRBD1 identical over 10 bases. V lost 3 bases to trimming and J lost 6 bases; unmatched junction nucleotides: 8. CDR1 is MNHEY and CDR2 is SMNVEV in the germline V gene (reference sequence). The CDR3 runs to 15 residues. The CDR3 sequence is CASSFLRDRGVEQYF. In nucleotides, the CDR3 is TGTGCCAGCAGTTTCCTCCGGGACAGGGGTGTCGAGCAGTACTTC.

V gene TRBV29-1 combines with J gene TRBJ2-7; D unclear. There are 13 residues in the CDR3. V was cut by 4 bases and J by 0 bases, with 10 bases left in between. Germline assignment: CDR1 SQVTM and CDR2 ANQGSEA. Here the CDR3 DNA reads TGCAGCGTTGCCAGGCGCCTCTCCTACGAGCAGTACTTC. Residues: CSVARRLSYEQYF.

This chain uses TRBV11-2 with TRBJ2-3; 8 bases map to TRBD1. Germline values: CDR1 SGHAT, CDR2 FQNNGV. V dropped 7 bases and J dropped 2; count of bases not matched to a gene: 5. The CDR3 spans 14 residues. CDR3: CASTTDRATDTQYF. The CDR3 nucleotides are TGTGCCAGCACCACGGACAGGGCCACAGATACGCAGTATTTT.

This chain joins TRBV25-1 and TRBJ2-1; a possible D gene is TRBD2 (5 bases). The CDR3 consists of 15 residues. V was shortened by 3 bases and J by 6 bases, with 15 bases between the two germline ends. The V gene's germline CDR1 is MGHDK and CDR2 SYGVNS. The CDR3 sequence: CASSDMGTSPNEQFF. CDR3 DNA sequence: TGTGCCAGCAGTGACATGGGAACTAGTCCCAATGAGCAGTTCTTC.

The chain has TRBV5-6 and TRBJ2-7, with D uncertain. Per the germline V gene, CDR1 is SGHDT and CDR2 is YYEEEE. Trimming left V 3 bases short and J 5 bases short, with 12 bases between. CDR3 length: 13 amino acids. In DNA form, the CDR3 reads TGTGCCAGCAGCTCGAATCTCCGACACGAGCAGTACTTC. Translation gives CASSSNLRHEQYF.

This clone showed up just a few times. The DNA of the CDR3 is TGTGCCAGCAGCTTATTTGGGCATACCTACGAGCAGTACTTC. Its protein is CASSLFGHTYEQYF. This sequence joins TRBV7-2 and TRBJ2-7; the D is unclear. There are 14 residues in the CDR3. Germline V lookup: CDR1 SGHTA, CDR2 FQGNSA. Trimming stripped 2 bases from V and 2 bases from J, with 10 bases between.

The gene calls are TRBV7-2 and TRBJ2-2; maybe TRBD1 (6 bases). The CDR3 runs to 15 residues. Germline V gene sequence: CDR1 SGHTA, CDR2 FQGNSA. V was cut by 5 bases and J by 5 bases, with 15 bases left in between. In DNA, the CDR3 is TGTGCCAGCAGCCCAACGTTAGGGGGAACCGGGGAGCTGTTTTTT. Its protein is CASSPTLGGTGELFF.

The chain employs TRBV9 and TRBJ1-1; maybe TRBD1 (5 bases). Germline V gene sequence: CDR1 SGDLS, CDR2 YYNGEE. The V end was cut by 0 bases, the J end by 10 bases, with 13 bases between. The CDR3 totals 13 residues. Here the CDR3 reads CASSVEEGQGAFF. DNA for the CDR3: TGTGCCAGCAGCGTAGAGGAGGGGCAAGGAGCTTTCTTT.

This sequence joins TRBV27 and TRBJ2-7, with D tentatively TRBD1 (5 bases). Trimming pared 5 bases from V and 6 bases from J, leaving 14 bases between. There are 13 residues in the CDR3. The germline V gene encodes CDR1 MNHEY and CDR2 SMNVEV (reference sequence). The CDR3 DNA reads TGTGCCAGCAGTAGACCGCCAGGGTTCGAGCAGTACTTC. Protein product: CASSRPPGFEQYF.

The chain carries TRBV18 and TRBJ2-2; D perhaps matches TRBD1 (6 bases). CDR1 is KGHSH and CDR2 is LQKENI in the germline V gene. CDR3 length: 15 residues. Trimming shortened V by 1 base and J by 3 bases, and 9 bases separated the two germline ends. CDR3 amino acids: CASSPRTDHTGELFF. For the CDR3, the DNA is TGTGCCAGCTCACCACGGACAGACCACACCGGGGAGCTGTTTTTT.

The rearrangement links TRBV5-4 to TRBJ1-1; the match to TRBD1 covers 8 bases. Germline values: CDR1 SGHNT, CDR2 YYREEE (reference sequence). V lost 4 bases to trimming and J lost 1 base; unmatched junction nucleotides: 6. This CDR3 contains 15 residues. The DNA of the CDR3 is TGTGCCAGCAGCCGCTCGACAGGGGAGAACACTGAAGCTTTCTTT. Translation gives CASSRSTGENTEAFF.

V is TRBV28 and J is TRBJ1-3, with a tentative D call TRBD1 (6 bases). Germline CDR1 and CDR2: MDHEN and SYDVKM. The CDR3 spans 11 residues. Trimming took off 11 bases at V and 4 bases at J, with 9 bases between the two ends. CDR3 region: CAGGGGNTIYF. In DNA, the CDR3 is TGTGCCGGGGGGGGCGGAAACACCATATATTTT.

CDR3 sequence: CASSFTGFGGYTF. The CDR3 nucleotides read TGTGCCAGCAGCTTTACAGGGTTTGGGGGCTACACCTTC. This sequence joins TRBV7-9 and TRBJ1-2; TRBD1 might be the D (6 bases). With 3 bases removed from V and 8 bases from J, the gap between germline ends came to 13 bases. The germline V gene has CDR1 SEHNR and CDR2 FQNEAQ (reference sequence). There are 13 residues in the CDR3.